The 10 T cell receptor beta chains below all came from one sample that was sequenced in a study of shared clonotypes between healthy human individuals. TCRdb's table, derived via immunoSEQ multiplex PCR, lists solely in-frame clones and lacks some. The repertoire includes about 2.1 million clones, 80% to 95% of them detected once, and more than 1.5% sits in the top ten. Naive CD8 cells, CD45RO-negative and positively selected for CCR7, excluded terminally differentiated effector memory CD45RA+ cells. The sequencing input was naive CD8+ T cells from PBMCs. The receptors here all came from a man aged 18 to 35 in good health. Some clones in this sample may be carry-over from other donors' samples.

This CDR3 reads CASSTKGLAGAPYEQYF. The CDR3, as DNA: TGTGCCAGCAGCACCAAAGGACTAGCGGGAGCCCCCTACGAGCAGTACTTC. The J gene is TRBJ2-7, the V gene TRBV5-6; TRBD2 matches at 13 bases. The CDR3 runs to 17 residues. V trimming: 4 bases; J trimming: 2 bases; junction bases outside the gene matches: 9. Germline V gives CDR1 SGHDT, CDR2 YYEEEE.

The rearrangement links TRBV5-6 to TRBJ2-5; the D gene is possibly TRBD2 (5 bases). V lost 1 base and J 5 bases, leaving 12 bases between the germline ends. Per the germline V gene, CDR1 is SGHDT and CDR2 is YYEEEE. The CDR3 consists of 14 residues. DNA of the CDR3: TGTGCCAGCAGCTTGTCTTCTAGCTTTGAGACCCAGTACTTC. Amino acids: CASSLSSSFETQYF.

Comment on this clone: This same CDR3 is encoded by further DNA sequences in the sample. The chain employs TRBV2 and TRBJ2-7; D is uncertain. From germline, CDR1 is SNHLY and CDR2 FYNNEI. This CDR3 region has 13 residues. Deletions cut 4 bases from V and 1 base from J, with 8 bases between. CDR3 in DNA: TGTGCCAGCAGTGGCGGTGGATCCTACGAGCAGTACTTC. This sequence encodes CASSGGGSYEQYF.

V and J are TRBV4-1 and TRBJ2-3; either TRBD1 or TRBD2 may supply D (5 bases each). V was cut by 1 base and J by 13 bases, with 12 bases left in between. This CDR3 contains 12 residues. Germline V CDR1 and CDR2: MGHRA, YSYEKL. The CDR3 loop reads CASSQGLGTKYF. CDR3 in DNA: TGCGCCAGCAGCCAAGGACTCGGGACGAAGTATTTT.

This clone was recorded only once. This sequence joins TRBV21-1 and TRBJ2-7; TRBD2 was called by the table and not checked on the DNA. TRBV21-1 represents a pseudogene. The CDR3 extends over 14 amino acids. The CDR3 sequence: CASSGQRATYEQYF. The CDR3 DNA follows: TGTGCCAGCAGCGGCCAGCGGGCCACCTACGAGCAGTACTTC.

Note on this clone: Within the sample, other DNA sequences also encode this same CDR3. The gene calls are TRBV5-6 and TRBJ2-7; no clear D. Germline CDR1 and CDR2: SGHDT and YYEEEE. This CDR3 comprises 13 residues. Trimming took 2 bases from V and 0 from J, leaving 6 bases between them. This CDR3 is CASSFSSSYEQYF. CDR3 coding DNA: TGTGCCAGCAGCTTCTCGAGCTCCTACGAGCAGTACTTC.

The chain uses TRBV7-9 and TRBJ1-2; D is possibly TRBD1 (5 bases). Between the trimmed V and J ends, which lost 5 bases and 2 bases, there was a span of 9 bases. Germline V gene lookup returns CDR1 SEHNR and CDR2 FQNEAQ (reference sequence). The CDR3 spans 13 residues. The CDR3 region is CASSHDRNYGYTF. For the CDR3, the DNA is TGTGCCAGCAGCCACGACAGAAACTATGGCTACACCTTC.

The gene calls are TRBV27 and TRBJ2-7, with no clear D. CDR3 length equals 14 residues. The germline V gene has CDR1 MNHEY and CDR2 SMNVEV (reference sequence). V lost 3 bases, J lost 3 bases, and 12 bases lay in between. DNA for the CDR3: TGTGCCAGCAGTTTCGGAGCGACGGGCTACGAGCAGTACTTC. As protein: CASSFGATGYEQYF.

V gene TRBV28 combines with J gene TRBJ2-2; TRBD2 matches at 11 bases. The CDR3 consists of 16 residues. From germline, CDR1 is MDHEN and CDR2 SYDVKM. V was pared by 5 bases and J by 6 bases, with 8 bases of the junction left unmatched. The CDR3 region is CASSGIAGGPAGELFF. DNA for the CDR3: TGTGCCAGCAGTGGGATAGCGGGAGGGCCGGCCGGGGAGCTGTTTTTT.

The V call is TRBV9, the J call TRBJ2-4, with 9 bases matching TRBD1. This CDR3 is 16 amino acids long. Germline loops: CDR1 SGDLS, CDR2 YYNGEE. V lost 4 bases, J lost 2 bases, and 7 bases stayed unmatched. This chain's CDR3 is CASSPRDREPKNIQYF. CDR3 nucleotides: TGTGCCAGCAGCCCCCGGGACAGGGAGCCCAAAAACATTCAGTACTTC.